Below are 2 T cell receptor beta chains sequenced from a single sample in a study of cytomegalovirus exposure and HLA in healthy donors. PCR used 60 Vbeta primers and 13 Jbeta primers. Assay: immunoSEQ multiplex PCR; the TCRdb copy retains only in-frame clones and omits some. The sample lists 150,000 to 200,000 clones; 70% to 90% were seen once. Material for sequencing was PBMCs. These receptors came from a woman aged 18-29 years in good health and CMV-seropositive.

The chain couples TRBV27 to TRBJ2-6; D call uncertain. CDR3 length equals 15 residues. Germline V lookup: CDR1 MNHEY, CDR2 SMNVEV (reference sequence). Trimming took off 2 bases at V and 0 bases at J, with 5 bases between the two ends. The CDR3 is CASSLASSGANVLTF. The DNA for the CDR3 is TGTGCCAGCAGTTTAGCGAGCTCTGGGGCCAACGTCCTGACTTTC.

On this clone: Within the sample, other DNA sequences also encode this same CDR3. This sequence joins TRBV5-1 and TRBJ2-7; 8 bases match TRBD1. After removal of 2 bases from V and 3 bases from J, the junction contained 1 base not matched to a gene. Germline CDR1 reads SGHRS; CDR2 reads YFSETQ. The CDR3 spans 13 residues. CDR3 loop: CASSLDRGYEQYF. The CDR3 DNA follows: TGCGCCAGCAGCTTAGACAGGGGCTACGAGCAGTACTTC.